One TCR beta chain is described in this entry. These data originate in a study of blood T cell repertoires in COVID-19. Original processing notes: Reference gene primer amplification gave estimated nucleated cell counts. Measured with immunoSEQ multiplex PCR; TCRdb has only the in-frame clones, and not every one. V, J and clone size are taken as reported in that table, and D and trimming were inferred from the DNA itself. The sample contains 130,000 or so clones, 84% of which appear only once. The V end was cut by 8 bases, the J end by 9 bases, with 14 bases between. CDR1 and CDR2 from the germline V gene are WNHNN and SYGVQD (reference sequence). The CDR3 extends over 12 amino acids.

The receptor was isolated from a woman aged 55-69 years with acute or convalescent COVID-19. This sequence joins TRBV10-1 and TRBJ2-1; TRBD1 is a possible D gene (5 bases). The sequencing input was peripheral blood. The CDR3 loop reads CASGIQEGEQFF. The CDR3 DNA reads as TGCGCCAGCGGAATACAGGAAGGTGAGCAGTTCTTC.